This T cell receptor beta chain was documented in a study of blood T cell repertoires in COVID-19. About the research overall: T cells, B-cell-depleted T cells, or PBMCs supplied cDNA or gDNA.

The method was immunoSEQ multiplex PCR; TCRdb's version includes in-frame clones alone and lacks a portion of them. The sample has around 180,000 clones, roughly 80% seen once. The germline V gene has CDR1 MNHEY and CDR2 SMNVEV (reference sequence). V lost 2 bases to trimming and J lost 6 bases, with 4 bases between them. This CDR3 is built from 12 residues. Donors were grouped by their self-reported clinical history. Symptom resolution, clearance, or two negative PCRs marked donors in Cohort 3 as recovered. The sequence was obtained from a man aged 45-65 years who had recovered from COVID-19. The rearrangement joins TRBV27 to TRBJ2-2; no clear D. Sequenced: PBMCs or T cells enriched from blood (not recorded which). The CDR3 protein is CASSLTAGELFF. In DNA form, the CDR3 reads TGTGCCAGCAGTTTAACTGCCGGGGAGCTGTTTTTT.